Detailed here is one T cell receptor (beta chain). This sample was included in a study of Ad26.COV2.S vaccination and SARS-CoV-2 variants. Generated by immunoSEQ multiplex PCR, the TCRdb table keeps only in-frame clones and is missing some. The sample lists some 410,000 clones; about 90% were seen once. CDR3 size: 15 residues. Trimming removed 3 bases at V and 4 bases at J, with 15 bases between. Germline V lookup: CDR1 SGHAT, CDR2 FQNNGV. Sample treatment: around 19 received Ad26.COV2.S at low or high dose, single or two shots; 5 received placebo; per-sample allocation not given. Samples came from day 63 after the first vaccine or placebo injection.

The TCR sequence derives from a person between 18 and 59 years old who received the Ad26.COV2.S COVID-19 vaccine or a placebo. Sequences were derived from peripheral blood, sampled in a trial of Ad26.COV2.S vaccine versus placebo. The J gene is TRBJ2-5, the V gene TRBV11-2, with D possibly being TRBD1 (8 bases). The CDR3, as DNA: TGTGCCAGCAGCTTGGATCACAGGGGGGGAGAGACCCAGTACTTC. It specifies CASSLDHRGGETQYF.